This TCR beta chain was documented in a study of CD8+ T cells in alopecia areata. Study-wide background: Each of the treated patients was given oral tofacitinib, 5 to 10 mg twice daily, for moderate-to-severe alopecia areata.

The germline V gene has CDR1 LNHDA and CDR2 SQIVND (reference sequence). Trimming stripped 9 bases from V and 0 bases from J, with 12 bases between. The CDR3 totals 14 residues. Extracted from the samples, RNA was reverse transcribed into cDNA to serve as the sequencing template. Produced via immunoSEQ multiplex PCR; TCRdb's table is partial and in-frame only. The sample lists about 200,000 clones, around 66% occurring once. Treatment specified: oral pan-JAK inhibitor, 5-10 mg twice daily. Sample: CD4+ T cells sorted from blood, taken at week 4, from a patient treated with tofacitinib. The sequence came from a human donor with alopecia areata. The chain recombines TRBV19 with TRBJ1-3; D ambiguous. CDR3 residues: CASRDSYSGNTIYF. DNA for the CDR3: TGTGCCAGCCGCGACTCATACTCTGGAAACACCATATATTTT.